This entry lists 9 T cell receptor beta chains sequenced from one sample in a study of Graves' ophthalmopathy and Graves' hyperthyroidism. Amplifying from RNA transcripts, the study obtained TCR beta CDR3 regions. The workflow started with a first-round RT-PCR run with HTBI primers and then moved on to a second-round multiplex PCR. A single record per CDR3 protein comes from TCRdb applying MiXCR to the multiplex PCR reads. The table includes over a million distinct CDR3 sequences, roughly 35% detected once. The sequenced sample consisted of peripheral blood or thyroid tissue (not recorded which). The receptors originated from an adult man with Graves' hyperthyroidism.

As regards this clonotype: The conserved phenylalanine or tryptophan is not found at the CDR3 terminus, so this likely reflects a read error. This chain joins TRBV5-1 and TRBJ1-1; D uncertain. The V gene lost 0 bases and the J gene lost 6 bases, with 9 bases spanning the gap. Looked up from germline, CDR1 is SGHRS and CDR2 is YFSETQ. CDR3 length: 13 amino acids. The CDR3 DNA sequence: TGCGCCAGCAGCTTGGGTTCAGGATCTGAAGCTTTCCTT. As protein: CASSLGSGSEAFL.

V is TRBV10-3 and J is TRBJ2-7; 9 positions agree with TRBD1. Germline-derived CDR1 and CDR2 are ENHRY and SYGVKD. This CDR3 spans 14 amino acids. J was trimmed by 5 bases and V by 4 bases; bases with no gene match: 6. The CDR3 region has the DNA TGTGCCATCAGTGGGGACAGGGTCATCCACGAGCAGTACTTC. This translates into CAISGDRVIHEQYF.

This clonotype was observed many times. The chain is built from TRBV20-1 and TRBJ1-1; D ambiguous. In germline, CDR1 is DFQATT, CDR2 SNEGSKA (reference sequence). CDR3 length: 13 amino acids. V was shortened by 1 base and J by 5 bases, with 11 bases between the two germline ends. CDR3 region: CSARVVIRTEAFF. The CDR3 nucleotides are TGCAGTGCTAGAGTGGTAATTAGGACTGAAGCTTTCTTT.

For this clonotype: A much larger clone is a single base away; this may be a read error. V is TRBV19 and J is TRBJ2-7; D is uncertain. This CDR3 spans 13 amino acids. CDR1 is LNHDA, CDR2 SQIVND, per germline (reference sequence). V shed 3 bases and J shed 6 bases, with 12 bases lying between them. The CDR3 spells CASSIRWQSEQYF. CDR3 in DNA: TGTGCCAGTAGTATCAGGTGGCAGTCCGAGCAGTACTTC.

As for this clonotype: A junction boundary mismatches the germline segment, possibly from a read error. The CDR3 DNA reads as TGTGCCAGCAGTTTGGTACAGGACCGGTGGGAGCAGTACTTC. It codes for CASSLVQDRWEQYF. This chain uses TRBV10-3 with TRBJ2-7, with D maybe TRBD1 (5 bases). Germline CDR1 is ENHRY and CDR2 is SYGVKD. This CDR3 is built from 14 residues.

Regarding this clonotype: With a much larger clone just one base away, this may be a read error. This chain links TRBV11-2 with TRBJ1-3; D remains ambiguous. This CDR3 has 15 residues. Germline V gene lookup returns CDR1 SGHAT and CDR2 FQNNGV. Trimming stripped 0 bases from V and 1 base from J, with 7 bases between. CDR3 sequence (DNA): TGTGCCAGCAGCTTAGAACAGTTGTCTGGAAACACCATATATTTT. This translates into CASSLEQLSGNTIYF.

This clonotype was observed many times. The rearrangement joins TRBV5-1 to TRBJ2-5; unclear D gene. The germline gives CDR1 SGHRS, CDR2 YFSETQ. The CDR3 spans 13 residues. V was shortened by 4 bases and J by 1 base, with 8 bases between the two germline ends. The CDR3 nucleotides are TGCGCCAGCAGCCGTAACGGCCAAGAGACCCAGTACTTC. Translation gives CASSRNGQETQYF.

This clonotype was counted ten times or more. The chain recombines TRBV14 with TRBJ2-7; 7 positions agree with TRBD1. J gave up 2 bases and V 1 base, and 2 bases lay outside the gene matches. The CDR3 is 14 amino acids. Germline V gives CDR1 SGHDN, CDR2 FVKESK. DNA of the CDR3: TGTGCCAGCAGCCAAGTAGGGACAGCCTACGAGCAGTACTTC. Amino acid sequence: CASSQVGTAYEQYF.

V and J are TRBV19 and TRBJ1-5; the match to TRBD1 covers 8 bases. This CDR3 spans 15 amino acids. Losses at the gene ends were 6 bases for V and 7 bases for J; bases not matched to a gene: 11. In germline, CDR1 is LNHDA, CDR2 SQIVND (reference sequence). CDR3 loop: CASRPTGERHQPQHF. CDR3 coding DNA: TGTGCCAGTAGACCGACAGGGGAACGACACCAGCCCCAGCATTTT.